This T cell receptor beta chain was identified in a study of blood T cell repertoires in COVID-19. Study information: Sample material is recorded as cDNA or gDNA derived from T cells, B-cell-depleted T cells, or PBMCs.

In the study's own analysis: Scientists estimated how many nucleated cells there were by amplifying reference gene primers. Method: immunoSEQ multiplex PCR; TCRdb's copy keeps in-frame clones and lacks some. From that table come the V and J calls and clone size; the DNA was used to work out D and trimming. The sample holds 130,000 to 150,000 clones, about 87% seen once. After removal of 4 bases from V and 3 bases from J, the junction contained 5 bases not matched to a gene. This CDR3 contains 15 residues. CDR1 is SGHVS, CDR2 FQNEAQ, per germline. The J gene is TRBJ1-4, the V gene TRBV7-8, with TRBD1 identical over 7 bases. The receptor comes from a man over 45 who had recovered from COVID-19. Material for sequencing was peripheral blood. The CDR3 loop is CASSSRTGANEKLFF. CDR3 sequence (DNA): TGTGCCAGCAGCTCACGTACAGGGGCTAATGAAAAACTGTTTTTT.